This entry describes one TCR beta chain. Only in-frame clones appear in the TCRdb table, and some are missing; sequencing was by immunoSEQ multiplex PCR. The repertoire holds 250,000 to 300,000 clones, 90% to 95% seen once, with 0.95% to 1.5% in the top ten. Participant-reported clinical history was the basis for cohort assignment. The data originate from a study of blood T cell repertoires in COVID-19. CDR3 length equals 10 residues. Losses at the gene ends were 5 bases for V and 8 bases for J; bases not matched to a gene: 2. Per the germline V gene, CDR1 is DFQATT and CDR2 is SNEGSKA (reference sequence).

This chain links TRBV20-1 with TRBJ1-1; TRBD1 agrees at 7 bases. Sequenced sample: PBMCs or T cells enriched from blood (not recorded which). The source is a human donor in a cohort exposed to, infected with or recovered from COVID-19 (not recorded which). The donor label of this sample is uncertain. The chain's CDR3 is CSAEDREAFF. As DNA, the CDR3 is TGCAGTGCTGAGGACAGGGAAGCTTTCTTT.